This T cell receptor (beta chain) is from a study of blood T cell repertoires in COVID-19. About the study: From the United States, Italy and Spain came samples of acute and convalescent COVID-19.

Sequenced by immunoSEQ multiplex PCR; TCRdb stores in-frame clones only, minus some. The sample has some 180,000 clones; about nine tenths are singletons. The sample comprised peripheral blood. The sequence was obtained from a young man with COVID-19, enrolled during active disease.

The CDR3 coding sequence is TGTGCCAGCAGCGGACTAGCGGGAGGGGGGAATGAGCAGTTCTTC. Amino acid sequence: CASSGLAGGGNEQFF. J is TRBJ2-1 and V is TRBV9; 14 bases agree with TRBD2. V lost 3 bases to trimming and J lost 7 bases; unmatched junction nucleotides: 3. Germline V CDR1 and CDR2: SGDLS, YYNGEE. CDR3 size: 15 residues. Full variable domain (remainder filled in from reference TRBV9 and TRBJ2-1): DSGVTQTPKHLITATGQRVTLRCSPRSGDLSVYWYQQSLDQGLQFLIQYYNGEERAKGNILERFSAQQFPDLHSELNLSSLELGDSALYFCASSGLAGGGNEQFFGPGTRLTVL.